A selection of T cell receptor beta chains follows, all from one sample in a study of Ad26.COV2.S vaccination and SARS-CoV-2 variants. TCRdb's table, derived via immunoSEQ multiplex PCR, lists solely in-frame clones and lacks some. Here the sample spans hundreds of thousands of clones, approximately 88% being singletons. Material: peripheral blood, obtained in a trial of Ad26.COV2.S vaccine versus placebo. The receptors come from a person between 18 and 65 years old who received the Ad26.COV2.S COVID-19 vaccine or a placebo. Both conserved end residues are part of each CDR3. The D gene is left open where the match is weak. Clone size appears in some rows only: once, few, many, or a class for an expanded clone.

clone_size j_call v_call d_call cdr3_nt cdr3_aa
- TRBJ2-5 TRBV4-1 TRBD2 TGCGCCAGCAGCCAACCCCGACTCCTGGGAGGGGAGACCCAGTACTTC CASSQPRLLGGETQYF
- TRBJ1-5 TRBV2 - TGTGCCAGCAGTGAAGTTGACAGAATCAATCAGCCCCAGCATTTT CASSEVDRINQPQHF
- TRBJ1-2 TRBV7-3 - TGTGCCAGCAGCTTAAACGGGGGCGATGATGGCTACACCTTC CASSLNGGDDGYTF
- TRBJ1-4 TRBV19 - TGTGCCAGTAGGCAGTGGGCAGGGATAGAGGAAAAACTGTTTTTT CASRQWAGIEEKLFF
few TRBJ1-6 TRBV30 - TGTGCCTGGAGTGTAGACCCCACATGGAATTCACCCCTCCACTTT CAWSVDPTWNSPLHF
- TRBJ2-1 TRBV12-3/TRBV12-4 - TGTGCCAGCACCTACTGGGGGGTCAATGAGCAGTTCTTC CASTYWGVNEQFF
- TRBJ2-5 TRBV19 - TGTGCCAGTAGTATACAGCCTACTATGGAGACCCAGTACTTC CASSIQPTMETQYF
- TRBJ1-1 TRBV27 - TGTGCCAGCAGTTTAAAAGGGGTGAACACTGAAGCTTTCTTT CASSLKGVNTEAFF
- TRBJ1-3 TRBV7-2 - TGTGCCAGCAGCTTCGGTGGGGACTCTGGAAACACCATATATTTT CASSFGGDSGNTIYF
- TRBJ2-3 TRBV7-2 TRBD2 TGTGCCAGCAGCTTAGGGGGTAGCGGGATCACAGATACGCAGTATTTT CASSLGGSGITDTQYF
- TRBJ2-3 TRBV29-1 TRBD1 TGCAGCGTTGAAGATTGGGACAGGGTTGCAGATACGCAGTATTTT CSVEDWDRVADTQYF
- TRBJ1-4 TRBV5-4 - TGTGCCAGCAGCTTGGGGGGACGGGATGAAAAACTGTTTTTT CASSLGGRDEKLFF
once TRBJ2-1 TRBV7-3 - TGTGCCAGCAGCACACGGACAGCACCCTACAATGAGCAGTTCTTC CASSTRTAPYNEQFF
- TRBJ1-1 TRBV4-2 - TGTGCCAGCAGTCTACAGGGGAACACTGAAGCTTTCTTT CASSLQGNTEAFF
once TRBJ1-3 TRBV6-2/TRBV6-3 - TGTGCCAGCAGCCCGGACGGATCTTCTGGAAACACCATATATTTT CASSPDGSSGNTIYF
- TRBJ2-6 TRBV19 TRBD1 TGTGCCAGTAGTAACAGGGGGTCTGGGGCCAACGTCCTGACTTTC CASSNRGSGANVLTF
- TRBJ1-1 TRBV4-3 - TGCGCCAGCAGCCAAGATAGGCAGGGGATCGGCACTGAAGCTTTCTTT CASSQDRQGIGTEAFF
- TRBJ1-1 TRBV7-3 - TGTGCCAGCAGCTTAACCAGATACACTGAAGCTTTCTTT CASSLTRYTEAFF
- TRBJ2-1 TRBV7-2 - TGTGCCAGCAGCCTGGGGGGCGGGGGCCGCAATGAGCAGTTCTTC CASSLGGGGRNEQFF
- TRBJ2-1 TRBV6-5 - TGTGCCAGCAGTTACTCTGAAGGGGAGTTCGGCAATGAGCAGTTCTTC CASSYSEGEFGNEQFF